This record looks at one TCR beta chain sequence and its context. What this receptor recognizes is not known. No base quality values were provided; no much bigger clone lies one nucleotide off. Healthy HIV-negative adults with no recently reported acute infections or vaccinations were included as donors. All donors were Caucasian adults living in Nashville, Tennessee, USA. CD4+ T cells were enriched by magnetic negative selection, after which naive cells were positively selected on CD45RA and the negative fraction was taken as the memory subset. Blood was obtained by leukapheresis, after which PBMCs were separated by Ficoll-Histopaque density gradient centrifugation and cryopreserved in liquid nitrogen vapor phase. Analytical flow cytometry was used to check the purity and quantity of each magnetically sorted T cell population. Each sorted fraction had its genomic DNA isolated and then quantified by UV absorbance on a Nanodrop 2000c.

Including cysteine and phenylalanine, the CDR3 has 12 amino acids. Only the CDR3 part of the read is kept: 36 bases, read in frame from the first base. CDR1 and CDR2 are drawn from the germline V gene: MNHEY, SVGAGI. V sheds 3 bases and J sheds 8 bases, leaving 7 bases between their ends. This specimen belongs to a study of shared clonotypes between healthy human individuals (dated by TCRdb to about 2020). For the wider study: A couple of women and three men aged 18 to 49 years were included in the cohort. To estimate repertoire size and how much clonotypes are shared between individuals, the study performed deep sequencing of blood TCR repertoires from a few healthy adults. Different laboratories and diverse techniques were used to prepare libraries and sequence TCR repertoires, to increase sequencing depth and limit assay-specific biases. For each donor, three plates each were used for CD4 naive and CD4 memory, two plates were used for CD8 naive, and one plate was used for CD8 memory. Each donor's leukapheresis produced roughly between roughly 0.94 and 9.5 billion PBMCs.

Using the deep immunoSEQ assay, TCR CDR3 regions were amplified from genomic DNA by multiplex PCR. Genomic DNA extracted from each cell subset was distributed evenly over all wells of several immunoSEQ 96-well plates, and each plate served as one replicate. For sorted subsets, each replicate PCR was loaded with 200 to 250 ng genomic DNA, equivalent to 30,000 to 35,000 T cell genomes. The purified libraries were quantified using a Qubit 3.0 fluorometer, sized with a Bioanalyzer 2100, and then quantified again using the KAPA Library Quantification kit. Each immunoSEQ 96-well plate was sequenced on its own single-read 150-cycle Illumina NextSeq 550 flow cell. In the authors' own workflow: Because the immunoSEQ output held only junctional sequences and lacked quality scores, the filtering could not match the filtering applied to full-length reads. To assign V/J genes and CDR3, sequences were annotated against IMGT germline references using PyIR, a Python wrapper for IgBLAST v1.9. Any read was removed if the V/J assignment was weak (E-value above 1e-6), the CDR3 was missing, or the read contained stop codons, out-of-frame junctions, or ambiguous translated residues. V3J clonotypes were defined as sequences sharing the same inferred V gene, J gene, and CDR3 amino acid sequence. Percentage overlap between repertoires was calculated by dividing the number of shared unique clonotypes by the size of the smaller repertoire. RTK rarefaction, the Chao1 estimator, and Recon v2.1 estimates of unobserved clonotypes were used to assess repertoire richness. OLGA was used to compute generation probabilities for all TCRbeta clonotypes that the gDNA method yielded from several donors. Entries here come from immuneACCESS through TCRdb and include only in-frame sequences with V and J called. Some clones fail to appear in such tables; in the studies checked, an unresolved V gene covers under half of the shortfall, and the cause of the remainder is unknown. The DNA was the basis for D and trimming; V, J and clone size are from that table. Present in this sample are around 510,000 clones, about 96% of which were seen just once. The top ten clones comprise about 0.06% of the sample.

The paper as a whole reports these results and caveats: Naive subsets generally had larger estimated clonotype richness than memory subsets. Even with the large sequencing depth, rarefaction of the sorted-subset datasets indicated that sequencing was incomplete. Because the study included a small number of donors, the genetic and exposure-history diversity represented was limited. Compared with non-shared clonotypes, clonotypes shared by all four sorted-subset donors had higher generation probabilities. Sampling was restricted to blood, and TCR repertoires in tissue are likely to differ from TCR repertoires in blood. Based on pairwise subsampling, the degree of clonotype sharing among donors was expected to be affected by sequencing depth. When a handful of donors were compared, the shared fraction of clonotypes was around 5% for naive CD4, roughly 3.3% for naive CD8, 2.3% for memory CD4, and roughly 0.4% for memory CD8.

This receptor was obtained from a woman aged 25-40 years in good health. The specimen was naive CD4+ T cells sorted from blood. The sample's cell subset or site label, decoded: CD45RA+ positively selected. The sequence is built from TRBV6-5 and TRBJ2-2, and possibly TRBD2, on 5 matching bases. Here the CDR3 is given as CASSYRGGELFF. In nucleotide form, the sequence is TGTGCCAGCAGTTATAGAGGGGGGGAGCTGTTTTTT.